This passage covers 3 T cell receptor beta chains from one sample sequenced in a study of blood T cell repertoires in COVID-19. Sequencing used immunoSEQ multiplex PCR; TCRdb keeps in-frame clones, though not all of them. The sample lists more than 90,000 clones, about nine tenths seen once, with approximately 7.7% in the top ten. Sequencing was done on a sample of peripheral blood. The source is a human donor in a cohort sampled during active COVID-19.

The chain combines TRBV24-1 with TRBJ2-5, with D possibly being TRBD2 (6 bases). Trimming took 5 bases from V and 0 from J, leaving 15 bases between them. From germline, CDR1 is KGHDR and CDR2 SFDVKD. This CDR3 has 16 residues. The CDR3 nucleotides read TGTGCCACCAGTGGGGTAAGCGGGCCGTACCAAGAGACCCAGTACTTC. The encoded protein is CATSGVSGPYQETQYF.

The J gene is TRBJ2-3, the V gene TRBV28; TRBD2 matches 12 bases. V trimming: 5 bases; J trimming: 14 bases; junction bases outside the gene matches: 11. The CDR3 is made up of 14 amino acids. Germline-derived CDR1 and CDR2 are MDHEN and SYDVKM. The CDR3 protein is CASSTQTSGSWTYF. As DNA, the CDR3 is TGTGCCAGCAGTACGCAGACTAGCGGGAGCTGGACGTATTTT.

V usage is TRBV6-4 and J usage is TRBJ2-1, with D maybe TRBD2 (6 bases). The germline V gene encodes CDR1 MRHNA and CDR2 SNTAGT. V shed 4 bases and J shed 8 bases, with 15 bases lying between them. This CDR3 has 14 amino acids. Here the CDR3 DNA reads TGTGCCAGCAGTGCGGGGGACTCGGGCTATGAGCAGTTCTTC. This encodes CASSAGDSGYEQFF.